In its sample, the clone carrying this TCR beta chain was seen a few times. The entry originates in a study of control samples from healthy donors and cancer patients. The CDR3 extends over 13 amino acids. CDR1 SQVTM and CDR2 ANQGSEA come from the germline V gene. The V gene lost 6 bases and the J gene lost 7 bases, with 18 bases spanning the gap. Produced via immunoSEQ multiplex PCR; TCRdb's table is partial and in-frame only. This sample has 150,000 to 200,000 clones, with 80% to 95% found just once. V gene TRBV29-1 combines with J gene TRBJ1-1; D perhaps matches TRBD1 (6 bases). The sample taken for sequencing was blood. The receptor's source is a man between 18 and 35 years old in good health. This chain's CDR3 is CSVAQTGGSEAFF. CDR3 nucleotide sequence: TGCAGCGTCGCCCAGACAGGTGGCAGTGAAGCTTTCTTT.